The 4 T cell receptor beta chains in this list originate from one sample, sequenced in a study of shared clonotypes between healthy human individuals. The data were produced by immunoSEQ multiplex PCR, yet TCRdb's version contains in-frame clones alone and is incomplete. The sample carries 450,000 to 500,000 clones, approximately 84% recorded once. The sequenced sample consisted of PBMCs. The receptors were sampled from a woman in her thirties or forties in good health. Some clones in this sample may be carry-over from other donors' samples.

The V gene is TRBV5-1, the J gene TRBJ2-7; the match to TRBD2 covers 8 bases. Germline assignment: CDR1 SGHRS and CDR2 YFSETQ. J lost 7 bases, V lost 2 bases, and 8 bases had no gene match. The CDR3 covers 14 residues. The CDR3 DNA reads TGCGCCAGCAGCTTATCGGAGGTAGCGGGGGAGCAGTACTTC. This codes for CASSLSEVAGEQYF.

The V gene is TRBV7-9, the J gene TRBJ1-2; weak D call: TRBD1 (5 bases). The CDR3 runs 12 residues. Deletions cut 3 bases from V and 8 bases from J, with 10 bases between. Germline-derived CDR1 and CDR2 are SEHNR and FQNEAQ (reference sequence). The CDR3 sequence: CASSFGQGGYTF. The CDR3 coding sequence is TGTGCCAGCAGCTTCGGGCAGGGAGGCTACACCTTC.

On this clone itself: A much larger clone lies a single base off, so this may be a read error. The V gene is TRBV6-6, the J gene TRBJ2-7, with TRBD1 identical over 7 bases. Looked up from germline, CDR1 is MNHNY and CDR2 is SVGAGI (reference sequence). V was pared by 5 bases and J by 3 bases, with 1 base of the junction left unmatched. This CDR3 spans 12 amino acids. The CDR3 DNA follows: TGTGCCAGCAGTCGACAGGGCTACGAGCAGTACTTC. Protein sequence: CASSRQGYEQYF.

The V call is TRBV5-1, the J call TRBJ2-5; D could derive from TRBD1 or TRBD2 (5 bases each). V was shortened by 3 bases and J by 1 base, with 7 bases between the two germline ends. The V gene's germline CDR1 is SGHRS and CDR2 YFSETQ. This CDR3 comprises 13 residues. The CDR3 DNA follows: TGCGCCAGCAGCTGGGACCCCCAAGAGACCCAGTACTTC. Its protein product is CASSWDPQETQYF.